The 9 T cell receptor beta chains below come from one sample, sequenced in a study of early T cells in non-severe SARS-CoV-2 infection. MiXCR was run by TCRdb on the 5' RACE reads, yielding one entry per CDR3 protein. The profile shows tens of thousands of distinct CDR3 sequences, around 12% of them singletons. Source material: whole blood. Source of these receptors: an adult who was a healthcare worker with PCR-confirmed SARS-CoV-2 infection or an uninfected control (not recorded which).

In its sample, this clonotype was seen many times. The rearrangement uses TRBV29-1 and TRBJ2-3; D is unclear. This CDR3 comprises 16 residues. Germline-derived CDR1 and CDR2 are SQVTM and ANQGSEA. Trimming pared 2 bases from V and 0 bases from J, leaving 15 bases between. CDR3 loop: CSVEKRRTYSTDTQYF. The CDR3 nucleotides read TGCAGCGTTGAAAAGCGACGGACCTATAGCACAGATACGCAGTATTTT.

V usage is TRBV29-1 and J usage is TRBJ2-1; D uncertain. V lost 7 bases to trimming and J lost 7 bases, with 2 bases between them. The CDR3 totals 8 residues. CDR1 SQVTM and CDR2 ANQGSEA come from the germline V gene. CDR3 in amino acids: CSENEQFF. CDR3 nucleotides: TGCAGCGAGAATGAGCAGTTCTTC.

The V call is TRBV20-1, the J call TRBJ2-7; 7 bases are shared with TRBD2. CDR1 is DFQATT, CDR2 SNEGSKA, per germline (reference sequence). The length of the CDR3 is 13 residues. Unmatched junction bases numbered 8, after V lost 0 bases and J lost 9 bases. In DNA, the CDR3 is TGCAGTGCTAGAGATCCCCAGCGGGATGGGCAGTACTTC. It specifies CSARDPQRDGQYF.

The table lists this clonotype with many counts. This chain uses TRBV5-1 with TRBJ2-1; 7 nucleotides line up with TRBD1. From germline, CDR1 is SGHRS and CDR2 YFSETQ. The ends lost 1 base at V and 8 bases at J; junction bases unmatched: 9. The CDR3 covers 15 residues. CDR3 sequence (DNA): TGCGCCAGCAGCTTGAGGAAGGGGGCTGTCCATGAGCAGTTCTTC. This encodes CASSLRKGAVHEQFF.

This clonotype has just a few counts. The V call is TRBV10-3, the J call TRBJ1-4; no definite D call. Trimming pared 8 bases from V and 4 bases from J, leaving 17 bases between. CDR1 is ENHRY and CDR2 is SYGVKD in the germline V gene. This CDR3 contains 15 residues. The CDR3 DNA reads TGTGCCATCCGTGGTGGGCCGGCCGATAATGAAAAACTGTTTTTT. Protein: CAIRGGPADNEKLFF.

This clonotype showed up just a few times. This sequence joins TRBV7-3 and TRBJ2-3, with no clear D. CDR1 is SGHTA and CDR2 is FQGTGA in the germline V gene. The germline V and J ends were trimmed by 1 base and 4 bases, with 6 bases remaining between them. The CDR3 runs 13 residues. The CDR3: CASSLIFADTQYF. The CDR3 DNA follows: TGTGCCAGCAGCTTAATATTCGCAGATACGCAGTATTTT.

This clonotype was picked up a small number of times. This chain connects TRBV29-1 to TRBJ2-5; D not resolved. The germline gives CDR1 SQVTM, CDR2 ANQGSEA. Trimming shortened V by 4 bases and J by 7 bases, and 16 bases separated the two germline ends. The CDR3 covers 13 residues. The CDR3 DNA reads TGCAGCGTTGGTGTAGTCGGATCAGGGACCCAGTACTTC. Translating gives CSVGVVGSGTQYF.

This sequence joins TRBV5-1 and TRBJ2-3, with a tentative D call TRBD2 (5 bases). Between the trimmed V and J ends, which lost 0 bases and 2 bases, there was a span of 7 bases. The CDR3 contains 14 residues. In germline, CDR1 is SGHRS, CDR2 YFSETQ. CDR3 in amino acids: CASSLGGNTDTQYF. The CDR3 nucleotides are TGCGCCAGCAGCTTGGGAGGGAACACAGATACGCAGTATTTT. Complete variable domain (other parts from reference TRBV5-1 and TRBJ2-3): KAGVTQTPRYLIKTRGQQVTLSCSPISGHRSVSWYQQTPGQGLQFLFEYFSETQRNKGNFPGRFSGRQFSNSRSEMNVSTLELGDSALYLCASSLGGNTDTQYFGPGTRLTVL.

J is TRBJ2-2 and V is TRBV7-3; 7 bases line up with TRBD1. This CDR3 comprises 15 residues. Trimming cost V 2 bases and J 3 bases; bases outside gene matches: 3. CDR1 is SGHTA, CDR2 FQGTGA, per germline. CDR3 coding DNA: TGTGCCAGCAGCTTAGGGGACAGTCACACCGGGGAGCTGTTTTTT. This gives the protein CASSLGDSHTGELFF.